Described below is a single T cell receptor (beta chain) sequence and its context. The sample belongs to a study of T and B cells in COVID-19 patients. Overall study: Blood was sampled from COVID-19 patients who were either actively infected or recovered.

The CDR3 spans 13 residues. Germline trimming cut 4 bases from V and 5 bases from J; bases unmatched to any gene: 6. The germline CDR1 and CDR2 sequences are SQVTM and ANQGSEA. Blood genomic DNA input for TRB amplification was about 240-550 ng. BIOMED2 TRB-A/B primer pools were used in multiplex TRB PCR. TCRdb reprocessed the multiplex PCR reads via MiXCR and lists one record per CDR3 protein. In the table there are approximately 14,000 distinct CDR3 sequences, 29% of which are singletons. This TCR was recovered from a human donor who had recovered from COVID-19. The sample taken for sequencing was blood. This chain uses TRBV29-1 with TRBJ1-2, with 8 bases aligning to TRBD1. In DNA form, the CDR3 reads TGCAGCGTTGCCGGGACAGGCGGTTATGGCTACACCTTC. It encodes CSVAGTGGYGYTF. The whole variable domain, filled in from reference TRBV29-1 and TRBJ1-2, reads SAVISQKPSRDICQRGTSLTIQCQVDSQVTMMFWYRQQPGQSLTLIATANQGSEATYESGFVIDKFPISRPNLTFSTLTVSNMSPEDSSIYLCSVAGTGGYGYTFGSGTRLTVV.